This T cell receptor beta chain was captured in a study of PD-L1 blockade in urothelial cancer. Across the study: Males with urothelial cancer arising in the bladder constituted about 85% of the roughly 30 patients. Once treatment had started, blood was analyzed at 3 weeks (second dose) and again at 6 weeks.

Indicated time point: peripheral blood 6 weeks after treatment start. V lost 6 bases and J 8 bases, leaving 19 bases between the germline ends. This CDR3 has 14 amino acids. The germline V gene has CDR1 MDHEN and CDR2 SYDVKM. Only in-frame clones appear in the TCRdb table, and some are missing; sequencing was by immunoSEQ multiplex PCR. The data hold some 40,000 clones, with around 84% observed a single time. This sequence joins TRBV28 and TRBJ1-2, with D hard to call. This TCR was sampled from a man aged 35-49 years with urothelial cancer. The material sequenced was PBMCs, taken around atezolizumab (anti-PD-L1) treatment. CDR3 in DNA: TGTGCCAGCAGCCCCAACGACCCCCGAGGGGGCTACACCTTC. This translates into CASSPNDPRGGYTF.